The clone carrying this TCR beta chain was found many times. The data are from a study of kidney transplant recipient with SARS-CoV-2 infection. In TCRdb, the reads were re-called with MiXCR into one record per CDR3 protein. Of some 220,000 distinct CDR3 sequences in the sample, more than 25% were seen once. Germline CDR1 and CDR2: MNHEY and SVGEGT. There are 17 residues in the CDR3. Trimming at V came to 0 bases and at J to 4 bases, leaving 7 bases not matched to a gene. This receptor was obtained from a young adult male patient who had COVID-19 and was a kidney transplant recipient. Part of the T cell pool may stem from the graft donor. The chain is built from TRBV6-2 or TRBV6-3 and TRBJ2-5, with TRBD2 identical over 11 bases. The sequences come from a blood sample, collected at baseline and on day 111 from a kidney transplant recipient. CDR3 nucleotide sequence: TGTGCCAGCAGTTACTCGCTTAGGACTAGCGGGTCAGAGACCCAGTACTTC. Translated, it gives CASSYSLRTSGSETQYF.